The clone carrying this TCR beta chain was observed a single time. The antigen is not known. At one boundary the junction diverges from the germline segment, which might be a read error. Axillary draining lymph nodes of breast cancer patients supplied the node samples. Per germline, CDR1 SNHLY and CDR2 FYNNEI. The CDR3 loop spans 16 amino acids. Each CDR3 protein gets one entry after TCRdb re-called the multiplex PCR reads with MiXCR. The sample yields 150,000 to 250,000 distinct CDR3 sequences, 31% seen once. The data belong to a study of breast tumors, draining lymph nodes, adjacent tissues. Regarding the study as a whole: Tumors had less TCR diversity than lymph nodes, more than nontumor tissue.

The source material was axillary lymph node tissue. The chain recombines TRBV2 with TRBJ1-2; possible D gene TRBD1, 5 bases. The source is a female donor with breast cancer. Some clones in this sample may be carry-over from other donors' samples. The CDR3 protein is CASSVTIAGENYGTQF. The CDR3 bases are TGTGCCAGCAGTGTAACCATAGCGGGGGAGAACTATGGGACCCAGTTC. Filled out from reference TRBV2 and TRBJ1-2, the complete variable domain reads EPEVTQTPSHQVTQMGQEVILRCVPISNHLYFYWYRQILGQKVEFLVSFYNNEISEKSEIFDDQFSVERPDGSNFTLKIRSTKLEDSAMYFCASSVTIAGENYGTQFGSGTRLTVV.